This T cell receptor beta chain was sequenced during a study of OX40 agonist ivuxolimab in advanced cancers. As for the study in general: The group had a mean age of approximately 60 years, ranged from about 20 to 79, and was 80% to 85% male. Eligibility admitted prior anti-PD-1, anti-PD-L1 or anti-CTLA-4 therapy; 40% to 50% had some. Three partial responders included one hepatocellular carcinoma patient and two cutaneous melanoma patients. Study-level points and caveats: Within 6 weeks, CD4+ and CD8+ blood T cells expanded clonally at 0.1 to 3.0 mg/kg.

Germline assignment: CDR1 SGHRS and CDR2 YFSETQ. The V end was cut by 4 bases, the J end by 11 bases, with 18 bases between. The CDR3 totals 13 residues. Generated by immunoSEQ multiplex PCR, the TCRdb table keeps only in-frame clones and is missing some. Among approximately 50,000 clones listed, roughly 91% were seen once. Concerning this clone itself: Its specificity is not known.

This receptor was identified in an adult with an advanced solid tumor such as melanoma, head and neck, liver or kidney cancer. This chain joins TRBV5-1 and TRBJ1-1, with D possibly TRBD1 on 6 matching bases. The material sequenced was CD4+ or CD8+ T cells sorted from blood, taken in a trial of the OX40 agonist ivuxolimab. DNA for the CDR3: TGCGCCAGCAGCGCCGGACAGACTAGCGAGGCTTTCTTT. Its translation is CASSAGQTSEAFF.